This section outlines one TCR beta chain sequence together with its context. The data stem from a study of control samples from healthy donors and cancer patients. Measured with immunoSEQ multiplex PCR; TCRdb has only the in-frame clones, and not every one. Of about 130,000 clones in the sample, about 93% were seen once. Trimming took off 1 base at V and 5 bases at J, with 11 bases between the two ends. The CDR3 loop spans 14 amino acids. Per the germline V gene, CDR1 is MNHEY and CDR2 is SMNVEV (reference sequence). Material: blood. V is TRBV27 and J is TRBJ2-5, with a tentative D call TRBD1 (5 bases). The receptor was isolated from a man aged 35 to 55 in good health. CDR3 in amino acids: CASSLFQGMETQYF. CDR3 coding DNA: TGTGCCAGCAGTTTATTTCAGGGTATGGAGACCCAGTACTTC.